The 19 T cell receptor beta chains below all came from one sample that was sequenced in a study of beta chain features in type 1 diabetes. Sequencing targeted expressed TCRB transcripts, as all isolated RNA had been reverse transcribed. Profiling relied on immunoSEQ multiplex PCR, and the TCRdb table lists in-frame clones only, not all of them. This table holds about 280,000 clones, around 16% found once. Study-level results: TCRB CDR3s were moderately but significantly shorter in Type 1 diabetes patients in all four CD4+ subsets.

These receptors have no known antigen. Sequencing was carried out using naive CD4+ T cells from blood. Receptors were obtained from a man aged 18 to 29 with type 1 diabetes.

This clone came up a few times. This chain connects TRBV19 to TRBJ2-2, with D maybe TRBD1 (6 bases). The length of the CDR3 is 16 residues. V was cut by 4 bases and J by 2 bases, with 14 bases left in between. Germline lookup yields CDR1 LNHDA and CDR2 SQIVND (reference sequence). The CDR3 DNA reads as TGTGCCAGTAGTACTCCTACAGGGTTCAACACCGGGGAGCTGTTTTTT. It specifies CASSTPTGFNTGELFF.

A few counts support this clone. The genes are TRBV19 and TRBJ2-3; TRBD2 might be the D (5 bases). The CDR3 loop spans 15 amino acids. V lost 10 bases and J 4 bases, leaving 21 bases between the germline ends. The germline CDR1 and CDR2 sequences are LNHDA and SQIVND (reference sequence). The CDR3 is CATSRAEDNADTQYF. The DNA of the CDR3 is TGTGCCACCTCGCGAGCGGAGGATAATGCAGATACGCAGTATTTT.

The V gene is TRBV28, the J gene TRBJ1-5, with D possibly being TRBD1 (6 bases). V was cut by 5 bases and J by 0 bases, with 14 bases left in between. The CDR3 runs 16 residues. In germline, CDR1 is MDHEN, CDR2 SYDVKM. As DNA, the CDR3 is TGTGCCAGCAGTACGCGACAGGCCCTTAGCAATCAGCCCCAGCATTTT. This sequence encodes CASSTRQALSNQPQHF.

J is TRBJ1-2 and V is TRBV5-4, with 10 bases identical to TRBD1. V shed 5 bases and J 0 bases; nucleotides not matched to a gene: 4. The CDR3 extends over 15 amino acids. Germline CDR1 is SGHNT and CDR2 is YYREEE (reference sequence). Written as DNA, the CDR3 is TGTGCCAGCAGAACAGACAGGGGGCCTAACTATGGCTACACCTTC. Amino acids: CASRTDRGPNYGYTF. The full variable domain, in which reference TRBV5-4 and TRBJ1-2 provide the parts outside the CDR3, is ETGVTQSPTHLIKTRGQQVTLRCSSQSGHNTVSWYQQALGQGPQFIFQYYREEENGRGNFPPRFSGLQFPNYSSELNVNALELDDSALYLCASRTDRGPNYGYTFGSGTRLTVV.

The chain uses TRBV11-1 and TRBJ2-1, with D perhaps TRBD1 (7 bases). V was shortened by 7 bases and J by 9 bases, with 16 bases between the two germline ends. The CDR3 has 13 amino acids. Germline CDR1 SGHAT, CDR2 FQDESV (reference sequence). In DNA, the CDR3 is TGTGCCAGCACCACCAGGGGGGCCGGTGAGCAGTTCTTC. Amino acids: CASTTRGAGEQFF.

In its sample, this clone was seen a few times. J is TRBJ2-5 and V is TRBV5-1; a weak D match, TRBD1 (6 bases). The V gene lost 4 bases and the J gene lost 10 bases, with 14 bases spanning the gap. Germline CDR1 reads SGHRS; CDR2 reads YFSETQ. This CDR3 region has 12 residues. In DNA, the CDR3 is TGCGCCAGCAGCGTCTCCCAGGGGATCCAGTACTTC. Protein product: CASSVSQGIQYF.

This clone has only a few counts. The chain is built from TRBV7-6 and TRBJ2-7; perhaps TRBD1 as D (5 bases). Trimming took 5 bases from V and 0 from J, leaving 14 bases between them. This CDR3 has 15 amino acids. The germline CDR1 and CDR2 sequences are SGHVS and FNYEAQ. CDR3 nucleotides: TGTGCCAGCAGCGACAGTGTACTGAGCTCCTACGAGCAGTACTTC. The encoded protein is CASSDSVLSSYEQYF. Drawing the rest from reference TRBV7-6 and TRBJ2-7, the complete variable domain is GAGVSQSPRYKVTKRGQDVALRCDPISGHVSLYWYRQALGQGPEFLTYFNYEAQQDKSGLPNDRFSAERPEGSISTLTIQRTEQRDSAMYRCASSDSVLSSYEQYFGPGTRLTVT.

The table lists this clone with a few counts. The V and J genes are TRBV5-1 and TRBJ2-3; 8 positions agree with TRBD2. The germline gives CDR1 SGHRS, CDR2 YFSETQ. J gave up 5 bases and V 6 bases, and 5 bases lay outside the gene matches. The CDR3 runs 13 residues. CDR3 sequence reads: CASTLAARDTQYF. The CDR3 DNA follows: TGCGCCAGCACACTAGCGGCCCGAGATACGCAGTATTTT.

V gene TRBV11-2 combines with J gene TRBJ2-3; 9 positions match TRBD2. This CDR3 has 15 amino acids. The trim removed 3 bases at V and 2 bases at J, leaving 3 bases unmatched. Germline values: CDR1 SGHAT, CDR2 FQNNGV. Here the CDR3 DNA reads TGTGCCAGCAGCTTGAGACTAGCGGACACAGATACGCAGTATTTT. Translating it yields CASSLRLADTDTQYF.

The gene calls are TRBV25-1 and TRBJ2-1, with 7 positions matching TRBD1. Per germline, CDR1 MGHDK and CDR2 SYGVNS. The CDR3 totals 16 residues. Germline trimming cut 7 bases from V and 2 bases from J; bases unmatched to any gene: 11. The CDR3 DNA follows: TGTGCCAGCACCAAGGGGTCAGGGGGTCCCTACAATGAGCAGTTCTTC. Residues: CASTKGSGGPYNEQFF.

This clone was recorded a few times. The V call is TRBV6-5, the J call TRBJ2-1; 10 positions agree with TRBD2. Germline loops: CDR1 MNHEY, CDR2 SVGAGI. The CDR3 is 13 residues long. After removal of 5 bases from V and 12 bases from J, the junction contained 7 bases not matched to a gene. The CDR3 nucleotides are TGTGCCAGCAGTCGAGAGCGGGGGGGCGGGCAGTTCTTC. It encodes CASSRERGGGQFF.

The chain couples TRBV4-1 to TRBJ2-4; D might be TRBD1 (5 bases). The CDR3 loop spans 16 amino acids. CDR1 MGHRA and CDR2 YSYEKL come from the germline V gene. V dropped 4 bases and J dropped 1 base, with 14 bases sitting between them. CDR3 amino acids: CASSPGAGSAKNIQYF. Here the CDR3 DNA reads TGCGCCAGCAGCCCTGGGGCAGGTTCGGCCAAAAACATTCAGTACTTC.

The chain carries TRBV18 and TRBJ2-7; D remains ambiguous. The length of the CDR3 is 15 residues. The germline gives CDR1 KGHSH, CDR2 LQKENI. Between the trimmed V and J ends, which lost 2 bases and 1 base, there was a span of 12 bases. The CDR3 DNA reads as TGTGCCAGCTCACCAGGGTCAGGTCTTTCCTACGAGCAGTACTTC. Its protein product is CASSPGSGLSYEQYF. The variable domain in full, with the rest retrieved from reference TRBV18 and TRBJ2-7, is NAGVMQNPRHLVRRRGQEARLRCSPMKGHSHVYWYRQLPEEGLKFMVYLQKENIIDESGMPKERFSAEFPKEGPSILRIQQVVRGDSAAYFCASSPGSGLSYEQYFGPGTRLTVT.

The chain recombines TRBV11-2 with TRBJ1-2; D unclear. This CDR3 region has 15 residues. Trimming took 5 bases from V and 2 from J, leaving 15 bases between them. The germline gives CDR1 SGHAT, CDR2 FQNNGV. CDR3 bases: TGTGCCAGCAGCCCAACCGCCCCGGGGAACTATGGCTACACCTTC. This sequence encodes CASSPTAPGNYGYTF.

There are a few counts of this clone. V and J are TRBV5-4 and TRBJ2-7; 7 bases match TRBD1. V lost 4 bases and J lost 1; bases outside the gene matches: 2. This CDR3 has 13 residues. CDR1 and CDR2 (germline): SGHNT, YYREEE (reference sequence). The CDR3 nucleotides read TGTGCCAGCAGCCCGGGACAGTCCTACGAGCAGTACTTC. Translation: CASSPGQSYEQYF.

This sequence joins TRBV27 and TRBJ2-1; 7 bases are shared with TRBD2. The ends lost 6 bases at V and 7 bases at J; junction bases unmatched: 3. CDR1 MNHEY and CDR2 SMNVEV come from the germline V gene (reference sequence). The CDR3 contains 12 residues. CDR3 residues: CASRGGRNEQFF. In DNA form, the CDR3 reads TGTGCCAGCAGGGGGGGGAGGAATGAGCAGTTCTTC.

This clone was seen a handful of times. V and J are TRBV6-1 and TRBJ2-7; possibly TRBD2 for D (5 bases). This CDR3 is built from 13 residues. V was clipped by 1 base and J by 6 bases, with 10 bases between them. CDR1 is MNHNS, CDR2 SASEGT, per germline. Here the CDR3 DNA reads TGTGCCAGCAGTGAAGTTGCGGGTTCCGAGCAGTACTTC. Protein sequence: CASSEVAGSEQYF.

The gene calls are TRBV5-1 and TRBJ1-1; 12 bases are a match to TRBD1. Trimming at V came to 4 bases and at J to 11 bases, leaving 6 bases not matched to a gene. The CDR3 is 13 amino acids. Germline lookup yields CDR1 SGHRS and CDR2 YFSETQ. The CDR3 region is CASSVGQGATAFF. The CDR3, as DNA: TGCGCCAGCAGCGTGGGACAGGGGGCGACGGCTTTCTTT. The variable domain in full, completed from reference TRBV5-1 and TRBJ1-1, reads KAGVTQTPRYLIKTRGQQVTLSCSPISGHRSVSWYQQTPGQGLQFLFEYFSETQRNKGNFPGRFSGRQFSNSRSEMNVSTLELGDSALYLCASSVGQGATAFFGQGTRLTVV.

The genes are TRBV5-1 and TRBJ2-5; tentative D call: TRBD2 (6 bases). CDR1 and CDR2 from the germline V gene are SGHRS and YFSETQ. The CDR3 covers 14 residues. Trimming left V 4 bases short and J 4 bases short, with 14 bases between. The CDR3 DNA is TGCGCCAGCAGCGACACAGGAGCGGGAGAGACCCAGTACTTC. Protein: CASSDTGAGETQYF.